This TCR beta chain was obtained from a study of blood T cell repertoires in COVID-19. Study summary: COVID-19 samples collected from the United States, Italy and Spain covered acute and convalescent phases. The analysed material was cDNA or gDNA that came from T cells, B-cell-depleted T cells, or PBMCs.

Trimming cost V 3 bases and J 1 base, with 10 bases left between them. CDR1 and CDR2 from the germline V gene are LNHDA and SQIVND (reference sequence). The CDR3 extends over 14 amino acids. As handled by the study authors: Nucleated cell counts were estimated from reference gene primer amplification. Generated by immunoSEQ multiplex PCR, the TCRdb table keeps only in-frame clones and is missing some. V, J and clone size are taken as reported in that table, and D and trimming were inferred from the DNA itself. The sample lists a few hundred thousand clones, roughly 89% occurring once. The chain joins TRBV19 to TRBJ2-7; tentatively, D is TRBD1 (6 bases). This receptor was taken from a woman aged 40 to 49 who had recovered from COVID-19. Input material: peripheral blood. The CDR3 here is CASSMGHTSYEQYF. The CDR3 region has the DNA TGTGCCAGTAGTATGGGACATACATCCTACGAGCAGTACTTC.